This T cell receptor beta chain was found in a study of T cell responses to AZD1222 COVID-19 vaccine (TCRdb year 2021). About the investigation overall: AZD1222 recipients with second doses at about 4 weeks or about 12 weeks were pooled, because spike-specific TCR depth and breadth did not differ between schedules. A total of approximately 250 trial participants underwent TCR sequencing, of whom more than 200 had received two doses of AZD1222 and around 25 had received two doses of the MenACWY control vaccine. Trial participants were enrolled into age subgroups of 18-55, 56-69 and 70-plus years, which contained 148, 28 and 57 TCR-sequenced participants, respectively. What the study reported, not specific to this receptor: Because no day 14 peak-response samples were available, the repertoires could be characterized only after the peak T cell response. Participants were mostly white British and included more females than males, and it was suggested by the authors that clonal diversity may have been underestimated. In the small 56-69-year group, the increase in depth fell short of significance, most likely because of low power. Vaccine-associated CD4 TCRs spanned the whole spike protein, with dominant responses in regions 160-218 and 743-854. Conclusions about previously exposed vaccinees were limited because only five to seven AZD1222 recipients were SARS-CoV-2 seropositive at baseline. Reportedly, almost half of the unique spike-specific TCRs recognized epitopes lying outside the regions that are mutated in the B.1.351 and B.1.1.7 variants. A significant rise in spike-specific TCR breadth and depth was observed after two AZD1222 doses relative to day 0 and relative to MenACWY recipients.

The CDR3 regions of human TCRbeta chains were analyzed by immunosequencing. The authors' analysis ran thus. TCRs in the repertoires were matched against a reference library of SARS-CoV-2-specific TCRs that had been generated with the MIRA antigen-specificity platform. Breadth was defined as the fraction of unique TCRs that were SARS-CoV-2-associated. Depth was defined as the fraction of total T cells that were SARS-CoV-2-associated. Using the MIRA data, each spike-specific TCR was assigned both to the spike region to which the TCR was reactive and to a CD4 or CD8 class. Log10-transformed breadth and depth values were compared by one-way ANOVA with Sidak's multiple comparisons tests. In TCRdb, the immuneACCESS table is reduced to in-frame sequences with V and J assigned. These tables do not hold every clone; where another copy was compared, an unresolved V gene accounts for under half, and the others remain unexplained. V and J calls plus clone size are reproduced from that table; the DNA served to infer D and trimming. Recorded for this sample are approximately 70,000 clones; around 82% of them occurred a single time. The ten largest clones add up to over 5% of the sample.

From cysteine to phenylalanine, the CDR3 is 15 amino acids long. This entry keeps only the CDR3 DNA: 45 bases, framed from base 1. CDR1 and CDR2 are read off the germline V gene as SGHTA and FQGNSA. V is clipped by 2 bases and J by 0 bases, and the sequence between their germline boundaries is 8 bases long. A single count supports this clone. There is no known antigen for this receptor. No base qualities exist here, and no much larger clone lies one base off it. Interpreted using the paper, the time point label stands for: baseline before first vaccination. Vaccinee samples were obtained from the UK trials COV001 and COV002, which included a single-blind randomized controlled phase 2/3 trial of AZD1222 (ChAdOx1 nCoV-19) in healthy adults. For TCRbeta chain sequencing, PBMC samples from trial participants were taken at day 0 and at day 28 after the second dose.

This sample comprised peripheral blood, obtained on day 0 of AZD1222 vaccination. The source is an adult in good health. The sequence links TRBV7-2 to TRBJ1-3, with no confident D gene call. The CDR3 region reads CASSLSQSSGNTIYF. The nucleotide sequence reads as follows: TGTGCCAGCAGCTTATCCCAGAGCTCTGGAAACACCATATATTTT.